The rows below give T cell receptor beta chains drawn from one sample of a study of cytomegalovirus exposure and HLA in healthy donors. Sequencing was performed with immunoSEQ multiplex PCR; in TCRdb, only in-frame clones are kept and a portion is missing. The data show around 150,000 clones, with under 10% seen just once and about 7.5% held by the top ten. Sequenced sample: PBMCs. The receptors shown here come from a woman aged 40 to 55 in good health and CMV-seropositive. The CDR3 runs from the conserved cysteine through the conserved F or W. D genes are given only for firm matches. Where a row states a size, it is once, few, many or the class of an expanded clone; other rows omit it.

cdr3_aa	cdr3_nt	clone_size	j_call	d_call	v_call	cdr3_length
CASSRYSGGAEAFF	TGTGCCAGCAGCCGTTACTCAGGGGGCGCTGAAGCTTTCTTT	NA	TRBJ1-1	TRBD1	TRBV14	14
CASSPELAGLGDTQYF	TGTGCCAGCAGCCCCGAACTAGCGGGGCTAGGGGATACGCAGTATTTT	NA	TRBJ2-3	TRBD2	TRBV5-4	16
CASSLDSVGNTIYF	TGTGCCAGCAGCTTGGACAGTGTCGGAAACACCATATATTTT	NA	TRBJ1-3	NA	TRBV11-2	14
CASRLATGFTEAFF	TGTGCCAGCAGATTAGCAACAGGATTCACTGAAGCTTTCTTT	NA	TRBJ1-1	NA	TRBV5-4	14
CASSIGTGDFEQYF	TGTGCCAGCAGCATCGGGACAGGGGATTTCGAGCAGTACTTC	few	TRBJ2-7	TRBD1	TRBV7-2	14
CASSFKSRVNTEAFF	TGTGCCAGCAGCTTTAAGTCCAGGGTGAATACTGAAGCTTTCTTT	NA	TRBJ1-1	NA	TRBV11-3	15
CASSFQGRSTEAFF	TGCGCCAGCAGCTTCCAAGGGAGGAGCACTGAAGCTTTCTTT	few	TRBJ1-1	NA	TRBV5-1	14
CASSSGQGSSGANVLTF	TGTGCCAGCAGTTCTGGACAGGGCAGCTCTGGGGCCAACGTCCTGACTTTC	few	TRBJ2-6	TRBD1	TRBV27	17
CASSDGLLGAGENTEAFF	TGTGCCAGCAGTGACGGCCTGCTGGGGGCAGGGGAGAACACTGAAGCTTTCTTT	NA	TRBJ1-1	NA	TRBV6-1	18
CSVGQGHGYTF	TGCAGCGTTGGACAGGGACACGGCTACACCTTC	few	TRBJ1-2	TRBD1	TRBV29-1	11
CASSRLAGGPLGEQYF	TGTGCCAGCAGCAGACTAGCGGGGGGCCCCTTAGGCGAGCAGTACTTC	NA	TRBJ2-7	TRBD2	TRBV27	16
CASSPLDRGQANTGELFF	TGTGCCAGCTCACCTTTAGACAGGGGGCAGGCGAACACCGGGGAGCTGTTTTTT	NA	TRBJ2-2	TRBD1	TRBV18	18
CASSLGPGQGVGEAFF	TGCGCCAGCAGCTTGGGTCCGGGACAGGGGGTAGGTGAAGCTTTCTTT	few	TRBJ1-1	TRBD1	TRBV5-1	16
CASSPGQTGLYGGYTF	TGTGCCAGCTCACCAGGTCAGACCGGACTCTATGGTGGCTACACCTTC	few	TRBJ1-2	NA	TRBV18	16
CASSTGMNTEAFF	TGTGCCAGCAGTACAGGGATGAACACTGAAGCTTTCTTT	NA	TRBJ1-1	NA	TRBV6-5	13
CASSSYRGNEQFF	TGTGCCAGCAGCTCATACAGGGGCAATGAGCAGTTCTTC	NA	TRBJ2-1	TRBD1	TRBV7-2	13
CASSDGQGWDEQFF	TGTGCCAGCAGCGATGGACAGGGTTGGGATGAGCAGTTCTTC	few	TRBJ2-1	TRBD1	TRBV9	14
CASSVAGEFNNEKLFF	TGTGCCAGCAGCGTAGCTGGGGAGTTCAATAATGAAAAACTGTTTTTT	NA	TRBJ1-4	NA	TRBV9	16
CASSLEPWGWNYGYTF	TGTGCCAGCAGCTTGGAACCGTGGGGCTGGAACTATGGCTACACCTTC	few	TRBJ1-2	NA	TRBV5-5	16
CASSVWPGDVNGYTF	TGTGCCAGCAGCGTTTGGCCAGGGGATGTAAATGGCTACACCTTC	NA	TRBJ1-2	NA	TRBV9	15
CASRPTVTDTQYF	TGCGCCAGCAGGCCGACAGTTACAGATACGCAGTATTTT	few	TRBJ2-3	NA	TRBV5-1	13
CASSSGQGRGWLNTEAFF	TGTGCCAGCAGCTCGGGACAGGGGCGGGGATGGTTGAACACTGAAGCTTTCTTT	few	TRBJ1-1	TRBD1	TRBV5-6	18
CASSLAGGAVNSPLHF	TGTGCCAGCAGCTTGGCCGGGGGGGCGGTTAATTCACCCCTCCACTTT	NA	TRBJ1-6	NA	TRBV5-4	16
CASLSRSVWATQYF	TGTGCCAGCCTTTCGCGTTCGGTTTGGGCGACGCAGTATTTT	few	TRBJ2-3	NA	TRBV5-6	14
CASSSTGSYEQYF	TGTGCCAGCAGCTCGACAGGATCCTACGAGCAGTACTTC	NA	TRBJ2-7	NA	TRBV5-6	13
CSVRTGTPAPLNTEAFF	TGCAGCGTACGAACCGGGACTCCTGCGCCCTTGAACACTGAAGCTTTCTTT	NA	TRBJ1-1	NA	TRBV29-1	17
CASSRVDSGEQYF	TGTGCCAGCAGCCGGGTAGACTCGGGCGAGCAGTACTTC	few	TRBJ2-7	NA	TRBV4-2	13
CASSDLAPANYGYTF	TGTGCCAGCAGTGATCTGGCCCCAGCTAACTATGGCTACACCTTC	NA	TRBJ1-2	NA	TRBV25-1	15
CASSLELAYEQYF	TGTGCCAGCAGCTTAGAACTAGCATACGAGCAGTACTTC	NA	TRBJ2-7	NA	TRBV11-2	13
CASSLERGGAEAFF	TGTGCCAGCAGCTTGGAAAGGGGCGGAGCTGAAGCTTTCTTT	NA	TRBJ1-1	NA	TRBV5-4	14
CASSKSGNTGELFF	TGTGCCAGCAGTAAGAGCGGGAACACCGGGGAGCTGTTTTTT	few	TRBJ2-2	NA	TRBV2	14
CASSSGPPNEQFF	TGTGCCAGCAGCTCAGGCCCGCCAAATGAGCAGTTCTTC	NA	TRBJ2-1	NA	TRBV7-2	13
CASSDVSTDTQYF	TGTGCCAGCAGTGACGTCAGCACAGATACGCAGTATTTT	NA	TRBJ2-3	NA	TRBV2	13
CASSQETDYGYAF	TGCGCCAGCAGCCAAGAGACGGACTATGGCTACGCCTTC	NA	TRBJ1-2	NA	TRBV4-3	13
CASSILGGTSGYTF	TGTGCCAGTAGTATTCTCGGGGGAACCAGTGGCTACACCTTC	NA	TRBJ1-2	NA	TRBV19	14
CASRRTGGDYTF	TGTGCCAGCAGGCGGACAGGGGGGGACTACACCTTC	many	TRBJ1-2	TRBD1	TRBV6-6	12
CASSLTSSSTDTQYF	TGCGCCAGCAGCCTGACTTCCTCTAGCACAGATACGCAGTATTTT	NA	TRBJ2-3	NA	TRBV10-1	15
CASSLGRTGGIFQETQYF	TGTGCCAGCAGCTTAGGACGGACAGGGGGGATCTTCCAAGAGACCCAGTACTTC	few	TRBJ2-5	TRBD1	TRBV11-2	18
CASSQEIGRGENEQFF	TGCGCCAGCAGCCAAGAAATAGGGCGGGGGGAAAATGAGCAGTTCTTC	few	TRBJ2-1	TRBD2	TRBV4-1	16
CASSFAKGDNSPLHF	TGTGCCAGCAGCTTCGCGAAGGGAGATAATTCACCCCTCCACTTT	NA	TRBJ1-6	NA	TRBV11-1	15
CASSERGGYGYTF	TGTGCCAGCAGTGAAAGAGGGGGCTATGGCTACACCTTC	few	TRBJ1-2	NA	TRBV6-1	13
CASSLVMAGRDTQYF	TGCGCCAGCAGCTTGGTTATGGCAGGGAGGGATACGCAGTATTTT	few	TRBJ2-3	NA	TRBV5-1	15
CASKARQAGLQETQYF	TGTGCCAGCAAAGCCCGTCAGGCGGGGCTCCAAGAGACCCAGTACTTC	few	TRBJ2-5	NA	TRBV2	16
CASSRDRVWETQYF	TGTGCCAGCAGCAGGGACAGGGTATGGGAGACCCAGTACTTC	NA	TRBJ2-5	TRBD1	TRBV6-5	14
CASTRVGGRRKETQYF	TGCGCCAGCACCCGAGTGGGGGGGCGTAGGAAAGAGACCCAGTACTTC	NA	TRBJ2-5	NA	TRBV10-1	16
CASLSTHKTGKDEQYF	TGCGCCAGCCTCTCGACCCACAAAACAGGGAAGGACGAGCAGTACTTC	few	TRBJ2-7	NA	TRBV5-1	16
CASRGKREGGKNIQYF	TGTGCCAGCAGGGGAAAGAGGGAGGGTGGCAAAAACATTCAGTACTTC	few	TRBJ2-4	TRBD2	TRBV2	16